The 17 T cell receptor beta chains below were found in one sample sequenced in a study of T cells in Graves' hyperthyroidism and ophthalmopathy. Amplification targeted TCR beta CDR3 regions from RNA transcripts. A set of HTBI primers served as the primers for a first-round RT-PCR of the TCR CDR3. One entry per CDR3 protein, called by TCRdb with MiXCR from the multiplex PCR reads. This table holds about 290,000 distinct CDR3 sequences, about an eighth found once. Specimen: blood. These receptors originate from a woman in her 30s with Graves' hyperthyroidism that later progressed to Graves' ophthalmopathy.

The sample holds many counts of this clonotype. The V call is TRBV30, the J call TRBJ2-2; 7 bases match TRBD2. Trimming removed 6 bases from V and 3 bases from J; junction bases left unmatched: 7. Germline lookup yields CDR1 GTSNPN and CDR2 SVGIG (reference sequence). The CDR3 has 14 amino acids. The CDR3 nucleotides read TGTGCCTGCGGGGGGAGCCCGTACACCGGGGAGCTGTTTTTT. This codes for CACGGSPYTGELFF.

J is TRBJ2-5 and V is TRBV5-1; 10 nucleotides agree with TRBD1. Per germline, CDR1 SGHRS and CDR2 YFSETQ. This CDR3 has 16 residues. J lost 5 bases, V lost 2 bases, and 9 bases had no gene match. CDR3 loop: CASSFRQGASRETQYF. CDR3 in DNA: TGCGCCAGCAGCTTCCGACAGGGGGCGAGTAGGGAGACCCAGTACTTC.

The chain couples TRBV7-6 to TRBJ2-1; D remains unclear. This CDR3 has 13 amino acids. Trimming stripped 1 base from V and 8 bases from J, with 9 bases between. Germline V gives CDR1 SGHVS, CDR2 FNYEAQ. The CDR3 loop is CASSLGPTDEQFF. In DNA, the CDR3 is TGTGCCAGCAGCTTAGGACCCACGGATGAGCAGTTCTTC.

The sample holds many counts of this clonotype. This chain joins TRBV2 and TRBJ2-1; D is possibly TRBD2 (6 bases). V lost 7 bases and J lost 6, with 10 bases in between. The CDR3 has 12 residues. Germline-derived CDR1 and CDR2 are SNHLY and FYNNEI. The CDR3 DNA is TGTGCCAGCAAGGGAGCGGGCAATGAGCAGTTCTTC. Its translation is CASKGAGNEQFF.

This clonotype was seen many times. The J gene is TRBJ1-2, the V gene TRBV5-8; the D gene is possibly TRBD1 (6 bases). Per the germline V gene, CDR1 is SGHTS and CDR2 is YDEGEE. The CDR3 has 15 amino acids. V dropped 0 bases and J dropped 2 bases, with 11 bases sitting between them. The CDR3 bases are TGTGCCAGCAGCTTGGGGATCGACAGGAACTATGGCTACACCTTC. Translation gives CASSLGIDRNYGYTF.

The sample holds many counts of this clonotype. CDR3 region: CAISDPGTSGTYEQYF. In DNA form, the CDR3 reads TGTGCCATCAGTGACCCCGGGACTAGCGGAACCTACGAGCAGTACTTC. The chain uses TRBV10-3 and TRBJ2-7; TRBD2 agrees at 11 bases. The CDR3 totals 16 residues. In germline, CDR1 is ENHRY, CDR2 SYGVKD. Trimming at V came to 3 bases and at J to 2 bases, leaving 6 bases not matched to a gene.

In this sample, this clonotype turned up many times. CDR3 amino acids: CASSLVQRGETQYF. CDR3 coding DNA: TGTGCCAGCAGCTTAGTTCAACGTGGGGAGACCCAGTACTTC. The chain has TRBV7-2 and TRBJ2-5, with unresolved D. The CDR3 has 14 amino acids. The germline gives CDR1 SGHTA, CDR2 FQGNSA. Deletions cut 1 base from V and 5 bases from J, with 11 bases between.

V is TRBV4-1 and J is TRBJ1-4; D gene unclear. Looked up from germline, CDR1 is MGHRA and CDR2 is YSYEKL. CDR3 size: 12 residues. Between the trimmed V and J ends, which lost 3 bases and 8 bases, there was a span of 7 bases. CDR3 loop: CASSQPLEKLFF. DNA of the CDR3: TGCGCCAGCAGCCAGCCGCTGGAAAAACTGTTTTTT.

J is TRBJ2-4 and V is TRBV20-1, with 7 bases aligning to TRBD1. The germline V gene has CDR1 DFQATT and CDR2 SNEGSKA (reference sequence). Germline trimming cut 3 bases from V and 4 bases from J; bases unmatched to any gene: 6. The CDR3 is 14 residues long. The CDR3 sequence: CSASRLGQKNIQYF. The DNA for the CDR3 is TGCAGTGCTAGTAGATTGGGACAGAAAAACATTCAGTACTTC.

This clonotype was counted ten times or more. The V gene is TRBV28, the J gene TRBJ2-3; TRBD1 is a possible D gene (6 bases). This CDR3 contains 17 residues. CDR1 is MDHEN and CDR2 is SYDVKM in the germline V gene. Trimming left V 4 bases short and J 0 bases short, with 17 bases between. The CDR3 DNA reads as TGTGCCAGCAGTTCTTGGACTCGGGGACAAAGCACAGATACGCAGTATTTT. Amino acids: CASSSWTRGQSTDTQYF.

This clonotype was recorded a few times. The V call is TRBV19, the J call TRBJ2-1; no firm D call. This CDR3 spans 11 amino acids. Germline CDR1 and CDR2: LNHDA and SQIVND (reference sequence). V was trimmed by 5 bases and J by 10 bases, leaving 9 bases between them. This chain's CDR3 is CASSDFNEQFF. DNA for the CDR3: TGTGCCAGTAGTGATTTCAACGAGCAGTTCTTC. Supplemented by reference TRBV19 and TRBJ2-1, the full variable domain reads DGGITQSPKYLFRKEGQNVTLSCEQNLNHDAMYWYRQDPGQGLRLIYYSQIVNDFQKGDIAEGYSVSREKKESFPLTVTSAQKNPTAFYLCASSDFNEQFFGPGTRLTVL.

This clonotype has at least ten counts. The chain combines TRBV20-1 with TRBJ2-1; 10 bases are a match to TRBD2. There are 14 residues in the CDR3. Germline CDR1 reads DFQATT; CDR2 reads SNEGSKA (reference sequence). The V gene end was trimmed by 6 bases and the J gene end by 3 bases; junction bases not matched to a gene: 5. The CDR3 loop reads CSAPSGSSYNEQFF. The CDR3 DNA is TGCAGTGCGCCTAGCGGGAGTAGCTACAATGAGCAGTTCTTC.

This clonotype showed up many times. Here the CDR3 DNA reads TGTGCCAGCAGTTTCCCTCGACAGTACTCCTACAATGAGCAGTTCTTC. Translation: CASSFPRQYSYNEQFF. The chain employs TRBV28 and TRBJ2-1; D is possibly TRBD1 (5 bases). Germline V lookup: CDR1 MDHEN, CDR2 SYDVKM. The CDR3 consists of 16 residues. Trimming left V 3 bases short and J 0 bases short, with 12 bases between.

The CDR3 protein is CASSPSARTGYEQYF. DNA for the CDR3: TGTGCCAGCAGCCCCTCCGCTCGGACAGGATACGAGCAGTACTTC. V and J are TRBV12-3 or TRBV12-4 and TRBJ2-7, with 7 positions matching TRBD1. The CDR3 spans 15 residues. J gave up 4 bases and V 6 bases, and 12 bases lay outside the gene matches.

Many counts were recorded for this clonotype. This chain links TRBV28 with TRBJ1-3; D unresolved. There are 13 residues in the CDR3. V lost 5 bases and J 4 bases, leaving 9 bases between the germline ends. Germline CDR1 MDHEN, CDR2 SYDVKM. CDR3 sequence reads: CASSDLRGNTIYF. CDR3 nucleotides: TGTGCCAGCAGTGACCTGCGAGGAAACACCATATATTTT.

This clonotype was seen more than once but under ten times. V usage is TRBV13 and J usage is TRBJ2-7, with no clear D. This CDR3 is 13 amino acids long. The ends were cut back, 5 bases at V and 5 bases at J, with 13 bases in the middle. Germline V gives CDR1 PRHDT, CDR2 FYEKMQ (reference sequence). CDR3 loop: CASSPGSPHEQYF. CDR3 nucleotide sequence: TGTGCCAGCAGCCCAGGCAGTCCCCACGAGCAGTACTTC.

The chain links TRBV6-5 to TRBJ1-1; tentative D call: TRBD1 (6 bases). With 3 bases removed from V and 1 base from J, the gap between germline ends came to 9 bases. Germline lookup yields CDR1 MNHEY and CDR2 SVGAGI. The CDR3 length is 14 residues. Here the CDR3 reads CASSYGGANTEAFF. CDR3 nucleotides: TGTGCCAGCAGTTATGGGGGCGCGAACACTGAAGCTTTCTTT.